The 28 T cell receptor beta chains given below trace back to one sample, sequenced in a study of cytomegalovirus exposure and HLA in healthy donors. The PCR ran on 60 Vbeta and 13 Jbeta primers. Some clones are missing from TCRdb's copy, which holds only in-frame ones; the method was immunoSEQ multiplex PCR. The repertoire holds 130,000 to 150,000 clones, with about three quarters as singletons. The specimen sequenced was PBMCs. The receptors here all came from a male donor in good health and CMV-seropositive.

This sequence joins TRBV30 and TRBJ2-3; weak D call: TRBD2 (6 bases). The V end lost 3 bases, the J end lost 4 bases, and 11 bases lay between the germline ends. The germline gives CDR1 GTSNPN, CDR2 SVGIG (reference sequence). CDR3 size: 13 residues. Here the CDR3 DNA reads TGTGCCTGGAGAAGCAGGGAGGCAGATACGCAGTATTTT. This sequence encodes CAWRSREADTQYF.

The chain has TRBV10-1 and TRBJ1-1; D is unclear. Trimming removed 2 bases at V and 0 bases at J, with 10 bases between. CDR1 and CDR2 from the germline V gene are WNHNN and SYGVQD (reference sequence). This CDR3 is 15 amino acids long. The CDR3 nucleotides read TGCGCCAGCAGTGAGGGGCAGGCCTTGAACACTGAAGCTTTCTTT. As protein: CASSEGQALNTEAFF.

The CDR3 DNA reads as TGTGCCAGCAGACCTCTAGCGGACTCCTACAATGAGCAGTTCTTC. This encodes CASRPLADSYNEQFF. The chain recombines TRBV28 with TRBJ2-1; 7 bases line up with TRBD2. The V gene end was trimmed by 6 bases and the J gene end by 0 bases; junction bases not matched to a gene: 5. This CDR3 spans 15 amino acids. Germline V gene sequence: CDR1 MDHEN, CDR2 SYDVKM.

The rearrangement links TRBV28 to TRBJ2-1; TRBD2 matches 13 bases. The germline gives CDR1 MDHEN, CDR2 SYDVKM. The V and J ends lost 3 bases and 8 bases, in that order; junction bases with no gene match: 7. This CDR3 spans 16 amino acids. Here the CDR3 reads CASSFQLAGGTDEQFF. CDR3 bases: TGTGCCAGCAGTTTCCAACTAGCGGGAGGGACCGATGAGCAGTTCTTC. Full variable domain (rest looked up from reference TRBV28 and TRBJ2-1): DVKVTQSSRYLVKRTGEKVFLECVQDMDHENMFWYRQDPGLGLRLIYFSYDVKMKEKGDIPEGYSVSREKKERFSLILESASTNQTSMYLCASSFQLAGGTDEQFFGPGTRLTVL.

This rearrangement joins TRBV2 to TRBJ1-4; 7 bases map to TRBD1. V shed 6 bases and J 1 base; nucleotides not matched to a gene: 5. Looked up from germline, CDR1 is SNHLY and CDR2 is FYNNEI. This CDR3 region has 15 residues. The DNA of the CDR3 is TGTGCCAGCAGCGCCAGACAGGGAACTAATGAAAAACTGTTTTTT. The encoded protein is CASSARQGTNEKLFF.

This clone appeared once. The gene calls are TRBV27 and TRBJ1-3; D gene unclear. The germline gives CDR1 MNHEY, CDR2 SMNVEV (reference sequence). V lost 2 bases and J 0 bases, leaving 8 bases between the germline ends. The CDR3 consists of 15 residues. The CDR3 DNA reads TGTGCCAGCAGTTTAACGAGAAGCTCTGGAAACACCATATATTTT. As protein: CASSLTRSSGNTIYF.

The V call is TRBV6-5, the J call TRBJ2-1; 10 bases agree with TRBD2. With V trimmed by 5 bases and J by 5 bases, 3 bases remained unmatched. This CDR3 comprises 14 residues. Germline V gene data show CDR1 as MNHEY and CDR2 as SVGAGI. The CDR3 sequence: CASSRSGGNNEQFF. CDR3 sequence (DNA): TGTGCCAGCAGTCGTAGCGGGGGGAACAATGAGCAGTTCTTC.

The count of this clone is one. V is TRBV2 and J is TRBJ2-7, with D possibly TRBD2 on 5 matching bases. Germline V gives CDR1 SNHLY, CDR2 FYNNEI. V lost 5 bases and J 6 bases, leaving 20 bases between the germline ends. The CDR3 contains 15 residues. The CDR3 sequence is CASSSIPGGGSEQYF. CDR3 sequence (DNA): TGTGCCAGCAGTTCCATCCCCGGAGGCGGGTCCGAGCAGTACTTC.

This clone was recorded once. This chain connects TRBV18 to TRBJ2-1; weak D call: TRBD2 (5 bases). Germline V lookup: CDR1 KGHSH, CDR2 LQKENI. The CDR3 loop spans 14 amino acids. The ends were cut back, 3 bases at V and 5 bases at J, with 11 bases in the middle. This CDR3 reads CASSPQDYDNEQFF. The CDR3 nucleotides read TGTGCCAGCTCACCTCAAGACTACGACAATGAGCAGTTCTTC.

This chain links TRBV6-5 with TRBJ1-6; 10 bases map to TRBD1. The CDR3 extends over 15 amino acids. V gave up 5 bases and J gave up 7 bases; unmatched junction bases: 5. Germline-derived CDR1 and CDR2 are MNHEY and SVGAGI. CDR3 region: CASSRPGQGNSPLHF. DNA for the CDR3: TGTGCCAGCAGTCGACCGGGACAGGGGAATTCACCCCTCCACTTT.

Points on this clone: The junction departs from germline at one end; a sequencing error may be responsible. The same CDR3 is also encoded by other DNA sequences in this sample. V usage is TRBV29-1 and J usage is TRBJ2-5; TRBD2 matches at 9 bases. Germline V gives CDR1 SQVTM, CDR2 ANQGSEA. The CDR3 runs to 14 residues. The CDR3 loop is CSVEPGAGGETQYF. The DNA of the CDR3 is TGTAGCGTTGAGCCCGGAGCGGGAGGAGAGACCCAGTACTTC.

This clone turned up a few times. CDR3 nucleotides: TGTGCCAGCAGCCCGGCGCTAGCGGCAAGCACAGATACGCAGTATTTT. It specifies CASSPALAASTDTQYF. The rearrangement joins TRBV7-9 to TRBJ2-3; 7 bases agree with TRBD2. Trimming cost V 5 bases and J 0 bases; bases outside gene matches: 8. The CDR3 spans 16 residues. The germline CDR1 and CDR2 sequences are SEHNR and FQNEAQ (reference sequence).

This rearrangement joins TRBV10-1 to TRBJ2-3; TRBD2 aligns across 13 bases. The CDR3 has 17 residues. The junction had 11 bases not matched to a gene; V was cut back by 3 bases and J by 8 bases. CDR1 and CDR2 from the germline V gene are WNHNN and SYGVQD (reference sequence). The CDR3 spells CASSDPGTSGARGTQYF. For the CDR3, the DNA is TGCGCCAGCAGTGACCCCGGGACTAGCGGGGCCCGGGGTACGCAGTATTTT.

The CDR3 nucleotides are TGTGCCAGCAAACGGGACACGGACTGGGAGCCCCAGCATTTT. The encoded protein is CASKRDTDWEPQHF. V usage is TRBV28 and J usage is TRBJ1-5; D perhaps matches TRBD1 (6 bases). Germline lookup yields CDR1 MDHEN and CDR2 SYDVKM. There are 14 residues in the CDR3. The V gene lost 7 bases and the J gene lost 8 bases, with 18 bases spanning the gap.

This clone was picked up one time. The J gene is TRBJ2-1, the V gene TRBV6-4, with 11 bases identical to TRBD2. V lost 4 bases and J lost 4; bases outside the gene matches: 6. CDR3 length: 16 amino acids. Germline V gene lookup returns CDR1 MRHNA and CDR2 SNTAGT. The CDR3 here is CASSAGTSGGYNEQFF. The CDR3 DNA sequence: TGTGCCAGCAGTGCCGGGACTAGCGGAGGATACAATGAGCAGTTCTTC.

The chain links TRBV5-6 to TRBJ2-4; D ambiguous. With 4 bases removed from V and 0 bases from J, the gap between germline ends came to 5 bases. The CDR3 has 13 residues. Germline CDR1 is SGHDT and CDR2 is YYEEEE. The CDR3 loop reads CASSLIAKNIQYF. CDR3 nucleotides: TGTGCCAGCAGCCTTATAGCCAAAAACATTCAGTACTTC.

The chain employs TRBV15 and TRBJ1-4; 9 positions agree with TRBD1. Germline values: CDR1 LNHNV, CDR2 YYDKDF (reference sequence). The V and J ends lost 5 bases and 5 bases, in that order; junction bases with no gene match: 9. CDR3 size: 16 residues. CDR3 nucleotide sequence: TGTGCCACCAGCCCTCGAACCGGGACAGGGAATGAAAAACTGTTTTTT. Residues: CATSPRTGTGNEKLFF. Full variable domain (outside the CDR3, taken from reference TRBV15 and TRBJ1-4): DAMVIQNPRYQVTQFGKPVTLSCSQTLNHNVMYWYQQKSSQAPKLLFHYYDKDFNNEADTPDNFQSRRPNTSFCFLDIRSPGLGDTAMYLCATSPRTGTGNEKLFFGSGTQLSVL.

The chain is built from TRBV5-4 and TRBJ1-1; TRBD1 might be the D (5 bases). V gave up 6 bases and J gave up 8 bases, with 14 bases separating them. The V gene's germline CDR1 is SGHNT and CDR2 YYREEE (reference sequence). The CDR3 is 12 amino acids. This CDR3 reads CASMTGETEAFF. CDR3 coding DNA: TGTGCCAGCATGACGGGGGAGACAGAAGCTTTCTTT.

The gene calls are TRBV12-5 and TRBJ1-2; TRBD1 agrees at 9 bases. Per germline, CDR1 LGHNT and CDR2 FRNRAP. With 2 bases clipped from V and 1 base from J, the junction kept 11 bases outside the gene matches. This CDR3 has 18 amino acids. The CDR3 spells CASGLPQPGTGINYGYTF. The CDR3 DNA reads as TGTGCTAGTGGTTTGCCCCAGCCCGGGACAGGGATTAACTATGGCTACACCTTC.

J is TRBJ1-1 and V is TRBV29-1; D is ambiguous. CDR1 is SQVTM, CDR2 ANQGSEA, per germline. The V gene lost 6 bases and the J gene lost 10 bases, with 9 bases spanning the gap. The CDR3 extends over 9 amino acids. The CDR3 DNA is TGCAGCGTGAGCGAGGGAGCTTTCTTT. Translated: CSVSEGAFF.

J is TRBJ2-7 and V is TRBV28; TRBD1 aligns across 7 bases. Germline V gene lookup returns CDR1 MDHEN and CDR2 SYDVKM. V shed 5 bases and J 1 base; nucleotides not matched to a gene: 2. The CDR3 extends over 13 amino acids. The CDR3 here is CASSPGQSYEQYF. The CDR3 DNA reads TGTGCCAGCAGTCCGGGACAGTCCTACGAGCAGTACTTC.

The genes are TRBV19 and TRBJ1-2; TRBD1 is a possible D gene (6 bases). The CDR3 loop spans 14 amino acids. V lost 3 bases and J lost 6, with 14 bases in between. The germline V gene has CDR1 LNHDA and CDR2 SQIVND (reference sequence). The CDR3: CASSMQGQEDGYTF. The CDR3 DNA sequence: TGTGCCAGTAGTATGCAGGGGCAGGAGGATGGCTACACCTTC. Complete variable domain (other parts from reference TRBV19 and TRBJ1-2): DGGITQSPKYLFRKEGQNVTLSCEQNLNHDAMYWYRQDPGQGLRLIYYSQIVNDFQKGDIAEGYSVSREKKESFPLTVTSAQKNPTAFYLCASSMQGQEDGYTFGSGTRLTVV.

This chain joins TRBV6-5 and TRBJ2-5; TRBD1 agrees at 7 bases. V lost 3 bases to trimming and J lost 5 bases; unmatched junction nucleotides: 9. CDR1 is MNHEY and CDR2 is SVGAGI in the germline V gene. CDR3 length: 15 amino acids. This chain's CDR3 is CASSYFRGLRETQYF. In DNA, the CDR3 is TGTGCCAGCAGTTATTTTAGGGGGCTAAGGGAGACCCAGTACTTC.

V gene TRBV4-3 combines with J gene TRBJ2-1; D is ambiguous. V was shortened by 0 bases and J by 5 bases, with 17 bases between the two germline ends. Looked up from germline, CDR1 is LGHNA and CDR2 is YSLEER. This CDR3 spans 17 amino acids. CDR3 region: CASSQDRGSSRDNEQFF. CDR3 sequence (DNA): TGCGCCAGCAGCCAAGATAGAGGAAGTTCTCGGGACAATGAGCAGTTCTTC.

CDR3 sequence: CASSSTSQETQYF. CDR3 in DNA: TGTGCCAGCAGCTCCACTTCACAAGAGACCCAGTACTTC. The gene calls are TRBV5-8 and TRBJ2-5, with D hard to call. From germline, CDR1 is SGHTS and CDR2 YDEGEE. This CDR3 has 13 amino acids. V was clipped by 3 bases and J by 2 bases, with 8 bases between them.

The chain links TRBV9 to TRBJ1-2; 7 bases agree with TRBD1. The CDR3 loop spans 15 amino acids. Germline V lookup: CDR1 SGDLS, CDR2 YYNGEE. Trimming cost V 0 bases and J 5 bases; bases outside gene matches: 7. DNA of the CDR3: TGTGCCAGCAGCGTAGAGGGGGCCCTAGGGTATGGCTACACCTTC. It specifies CASSVEGALGYGYTF.

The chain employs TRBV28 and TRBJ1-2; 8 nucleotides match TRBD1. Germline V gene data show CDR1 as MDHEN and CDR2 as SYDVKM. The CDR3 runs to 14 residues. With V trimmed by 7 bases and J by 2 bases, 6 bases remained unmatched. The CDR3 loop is CASTDRGVNYGYTF. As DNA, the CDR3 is TGTGCCAGCACCGACAGGGGAGTGAACTATGGCTACACCTTC.

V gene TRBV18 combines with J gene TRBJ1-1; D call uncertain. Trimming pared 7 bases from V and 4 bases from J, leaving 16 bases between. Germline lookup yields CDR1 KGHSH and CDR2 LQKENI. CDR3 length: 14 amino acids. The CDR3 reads CASLKFGEGTEAFF. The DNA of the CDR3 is TGTGCCAGCTTAAAGTTCGGGGAGGGCACTGAAGCTTTCTTT.